Listed below are T cell receptor beta chains from one sample, sequenced in a study of T cell responses to AZD1222 COVID-19 vaccine. The repertoire was sequenced with immunoSEQ multiplex PCR; TCRdb's copy has only in-frame clones and lacks some. Of approximately 90,000 clones listed, over 85% were seen once; the top ten hold 2.2%. This specimen consisted of peripheral blood, obtained on day 0 of AZD1222 vaccination. The receptors originated from an adult in good health. Both conserved end residues are part of each CDR3. A D gene is named only where the DNA matches it firmly. Some rows have no size entry. The others give once, few or many, or a class for an expanded clone.

TRBV7-9	NA	TRBJ2-7	NA	CASSLAYGSYEQYF	TGTGCCAGCAGCTTAGCTTACGGCTCCTACGAGCAGTACTTC
TRBV10-3	medium-sized	TRBJ2-3	NA	CAISGGLTSTDTQYF	TGTGCCATCAGTGGAGGACTAACCAGCACAGATACGCAGTATTTT
TRBV21-1	once	TRBJ2-7	NA	CASSKDFPYEQYF	TGTGCCAGCAGCAAAGACTTTCCCTACGAGCAGTACTTC
TRBV27	NA	TRBJ1-4	TRBD1	CASSPQGAGNEKLFF	TGTGCCAGCAGTCCACAGGGGGCGGGTAATGAAAAACTGTTTTTT
TRBV10-2	once	TRBJ1-6	TRBD1	CASRADRGPNSPLHF	TGCGCCAGCAGAGCAGACAGGGGTCCGAATTCACCCCTCCACTTT
TRBV2	NA	TRBJ1-5	NA	CASSGQNSNQPQHF	TGTGCCAGCAGTGGACAAAATAGCAATCAGCCCCAGCATTTT
TRBV11-2	once	TRBJ2-2	TRBD2	CASSLGAGGNTGELFF	TGTGCCAGCAGCTTAGGAGCGGGGGGTAACACCGGGGAGCTGTTTTTT
TRBV11-3	NA	TRBJ2-5	NA	CASSLGGRRETQYF	TGTGCCAGCAGCTTAGGAGGGAGGAGGGAGACCCAGTACTTC
TRBV7-2	NA	TRBJ2-2	NA	CASSLYPGRKNTGELFF	TGTGCCAGCAGCTTGTACCCGGGACGGAAGAACACCGGGGAGCTGTTTTTT
TRBV5-1	NA	TRBJ1-1	TRBD1	CASSLTQGGNTEAFF	TGCGCCAGCAGCTTGACCCAGGGGGGGAACACTGAAGCTTTCTTT
TRBV11-2	NA	TRBJ1-1	NA	CASSLGQVGTEAFF	TGTGCCAGCAGCTTAGGGCAGGTCGGCACTGAAGCTTTCTTT
TRBV2	NA	TRBJ2-5	TRBD2	CASSSIAGGVRETQYF	TGTGCCAGCAGTTCAATAGCGGGAGGGGTGCGAGAGACCCAGTACTTC
TRBV2	NA	TRBJ2-5	NA	CASRGNSVLGTQYF	TGTGCCAGCAGGGGGAATAGCGTTTTGGGGACCCAGTACTTC
TRBV29-1	NA	TRBJ1-2	TRBD1	CSVASGTEPGYTF	TGCAGCGTTGCGAGTGGGACAGAACCTGGCTACACCTTC
TRBV14	NA	TRBJ1-2	TRBD1	CASTPGQGLIGYTF	TGTGCCAGCACCCCGGGACAGGGGTTAATTGGCTACACCTTC
TRBV5-1	NA	TRBJ1-2	NA	CASSLSPGEVYGYTF	TGCGCCAGCAGCTTGAGTCCGGGAGAGGTCTATGGCTACACCTTC
TRBV3-1/TRBV3-2	NA	TRBJ1-1	NA	CASSQETGNTEAFF	TGTGCCAGCAGCCAAGAGACGGGGAACACTGAAGCTTTCTTT
TRBV6-4	NA	TRBJ1-2	NA	CASRPGPTIYGYTF	TGTGCCAGTAGACCGGGACCGACTATCTATGGCTACACCTTC
TRBV12-3/TRBV12-4	NA	TRBJ1-2	NA	CASSLSIYYGYTF	TGTGCCAGCAGTTTATCCATCTACTATGGCTACACCTTC
TRBV7-8	once	TRBJ1-2	TRBD1	CASSLDRGTHGYTF	TGTGCCAGCAGCTTAGACAGGGGAACGCATGGCTACACCTTC
TRBV10-3	NA	TRBJ1-1	TRBD1	CAIRGQGGNTEAFF	TGTGCCATCAGAGGACAGGGGGGGAACACTGAAGCTTTCTTT
TRBV11-2	few	TRBJ1-2	NA	CASSLNANYGYTF	TGTGCCAGCAGCTTGAATGCTAACTATGGCTACACCTTC
TRBV6-2/TRBV6-3	NA	TRBJ2-4	TRBD1	CASSWDPRTGVDKNIQYF	TGTGCCAGCAGTTGGGACCCTCGGACAGGGGTTGACAAAAACATTCAGTACTTC
TRBV18	once	TRBJ2-2	NA	CASSPRTQKMSGELFF	TGTGCCAGCTCACCACGGACTCAGAAAATGTCCGGGGAGCTGTTTTTT
TRBV28	NA	TRBJ1-5	NA	CASSTTNQPQHF	TGTGCCAGCAGTACCACAAATCAGCCCCAGCATTTT
TRBV7-9	NA	TRBJ1-2	NA	CASSLETGANYGYTF	TGTGCCAGCAGCTTAGAAACAGGAGCTAACTATGGCTACACCTTC
TRBV3-1/TRBV3-2	NA	TRBJ1-1	NA	CASSPEAFF	TGTGCCAGCAGCCCTGAAGCTTTCTTT
TRBV3-1/TRBV3-2	NA	TRBJ2-3	TRBD2	CASSLGGGRANTQYF	TGTGCCAGCAGCCTAGGGGGCGGGAGGGCCAATACGCAGTATTTT
TRBV5-1	NA	TRBJ1-1	NA	CASSLNRNTEAFF	TGCGCCAGCAGCTTGAACAGGAACACTGAAGCTTTCTTT
TRBV4-3	NA	TRBJ2-5	NA	CASSQVSGGLETQYF	TGCGCCAGCAGCCAAGTATCAGGGGGACTGGAGACCCAGTACTTC
TRBV29-1	NA	TRBJ1-1	NA	CSAQGQMNTEAFF	TGCAGCGCCCAGGGACAAATGAACACTGAAGCTTTCTTT
TRBV21-1	NA	TRBJ2-7	NA	CASSKRSYEQYF	TGTGCCAGCAGCAAAAGATCCTACGAGCAGTACTTC
TRBV6-6	NA	TRBJ1-1	NA	CASKGGGVNTEAFF	TGTGCCAGCAAAGGAGGCGGAGTGAACACTGAAGCTTTCTTT
TRBV27	NA	TRBJ1-6	NA	CASGRNVNSYNSPLHF	TGTGCCAGCGGGCGGAATGTGAACTCCTATAATTCACCCCTCCACTTT
TRBV11-2	NA	TRBJ2-3	TRBD2	CASSLGPSGGTDTQYF	TGTGCCAGCAGCTTAGGGCCTAGCGGGGGCACAGATACGCAGTATTTT
TRBV27	NA	TRBJ1-4	TRBD1	CASSLLTGSATNEKLFF	TGTGCCAGCAGTTTATTGACAGGGTCCGCAACTAATGAAAAACTGTTTTTT
TRBV9	NA	TRBJ2-2	NA	CASSKGPNTGELFF	TGTGCCAGCAGCAAGGGACCAAACACCGGGGAGCTGTTTTTT
TRBV6-2/TRBV6-3	NA	TRBJ1-2	NA	CASSSTTGGYTF	TGTGCCAGCAGTTCCACAACAGGTGGCTACACCTTC
TRBV4-1	few	TRBJ1-2	NA	CASSQEISYGYTF	TGCGCCAGCAGCCAAGAGATCAGCTATGGCTACACCTTC
TRBV2	NA	TRBJ1-5	NA	CASSDRGSQPQHF	TGTGCCAGCAGTGACAGGGGTTCTCAGCCCCAGCATTTT
TRBV28	few	TRBJ1-2	NA	CASSAANYGYTF	TGTGCCAGCAGTGCAGCTAACTATGGCTACACCTTC
TRBV5-1	NA	TRBJ1-2	NA	CARPPDGYTF	TGCGCCCGTCCGCCGGATGGCTACACCTTC
TRBV12-3/TRBV12-4	NA	TRBJ1-1	TRBD1	CASSLDRVEAFF	TGTGCCAGCAGTCTGGACAGGGTAGAAGCTTTCTTT
TRBV6-5	NA	TRBJ1-1	NA	CATHPDFRDTEAFF	TGTGCCACCCACCCGGACTTCCGAGACACTGAAGCTTTCTTT
TRBV6-1	NA	TRBJ2-7	NA	CASSEERVAYEQYF	TGTGCCAGCAGTGAAGAGAGGGTAGCCTACGAGCAGTACTTC
TRBV6-5	NA	TRBJ2-1	TRBD1	CASRLGQGRANEQFF	TGTGCCAGCAGACTCGGACAGGGTAGGGCGAATGAGCAGTTCTTC
TRBV19	NA	TRBJ1-4	NA	CASSIGRRGTNEKLFF	TGTGCCAGTAGTATAGGGAGACGGGGAACTAATGAAAAACTGTTTTTT
TRBV29-1	once	TRBJ1-1	NA	CSVQKGQMNTEAFF	TGCAGCGTTCAGAAGGGGCAGATGAACACTGAAGCTTTCTTT
TRBV18	NA	TRBJ1-6	TRBD1	CASSLPGTGHYNSPLHF	TGTGCCAGCTCACTTCCCGGGACAGGGCATTATAATTCACCCCTCCACTTT
TRBV12-3/TRBV12-4	NA	TRBJ2-1	NA	CASSLSGGEQFF	TGTGCCAGCAGTTTATCTGGGGGTGAGCAGTTCTTC